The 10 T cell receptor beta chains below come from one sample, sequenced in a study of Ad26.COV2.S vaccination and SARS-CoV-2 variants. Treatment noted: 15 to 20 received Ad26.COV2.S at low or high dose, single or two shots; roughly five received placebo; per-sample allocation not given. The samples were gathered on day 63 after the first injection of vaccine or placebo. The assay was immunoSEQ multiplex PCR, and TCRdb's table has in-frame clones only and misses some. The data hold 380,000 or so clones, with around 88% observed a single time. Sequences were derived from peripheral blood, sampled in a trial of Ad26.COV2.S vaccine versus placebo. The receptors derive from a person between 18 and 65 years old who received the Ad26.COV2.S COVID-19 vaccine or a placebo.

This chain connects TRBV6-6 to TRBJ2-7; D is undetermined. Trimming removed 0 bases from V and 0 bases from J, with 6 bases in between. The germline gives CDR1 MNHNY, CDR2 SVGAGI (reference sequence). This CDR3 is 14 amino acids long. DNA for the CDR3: TGTGCCAGCAGTTACTCCACAGCCTCCTACGAGCAGTACTTC. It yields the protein CASSYSTASYEQYF.

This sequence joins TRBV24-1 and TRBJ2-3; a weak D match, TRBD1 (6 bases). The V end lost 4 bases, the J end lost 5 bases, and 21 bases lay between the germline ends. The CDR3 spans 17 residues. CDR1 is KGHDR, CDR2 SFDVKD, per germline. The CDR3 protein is CATSDSGQFGPGDTQYF. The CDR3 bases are TGTGCCACCAGTGACTCAGGACAGTTCGGCCCCGGAGATACGCAGTATTTT.

CDR3 nucleotides: TGTGCCAGTAGTATCCGGGACAGCCCCTTCTATGGCTACACCTTC. Its protein product is CASSIRDSPFYGYTF. The chain couples TRBV19 to TRBJ1-2; 7 positions agree with TRBD1. Germline values: CDR1 LNHDA, CDR2 SQIVND (reference sequence). Losses at the gene ends were 3 bases for V and 4 bases for J; bases not matched to a gene: 8. The CDR3 totals 15 residues.

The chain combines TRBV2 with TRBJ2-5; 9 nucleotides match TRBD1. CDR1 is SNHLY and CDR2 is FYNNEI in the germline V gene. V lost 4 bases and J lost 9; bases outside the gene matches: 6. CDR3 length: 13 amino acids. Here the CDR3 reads CASSVGQGFAQYF. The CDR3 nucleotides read TGTGCCAGCAGTGTGGGACAGGGCTTTGCCCAGTACTTC. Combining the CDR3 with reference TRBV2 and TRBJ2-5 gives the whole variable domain EPEVTQTPSHQVTQMGQEVILRCVPISNHLYFYWYRQILGQKVEFLVSFYNNEISEKSEIFDDQFSVERPDGSNFTLKIRSTKLEDSAMYFCASSVGQGFAQYFGPGTRLLVL.

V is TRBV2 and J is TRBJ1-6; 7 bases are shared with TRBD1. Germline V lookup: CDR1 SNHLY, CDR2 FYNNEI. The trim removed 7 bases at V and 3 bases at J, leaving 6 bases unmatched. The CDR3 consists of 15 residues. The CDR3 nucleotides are TGTGCCAGCACCCGGGACAGCGGCTATAATTCACCCCTCCACTTT. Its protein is CASTRDSGYNSPLHF.

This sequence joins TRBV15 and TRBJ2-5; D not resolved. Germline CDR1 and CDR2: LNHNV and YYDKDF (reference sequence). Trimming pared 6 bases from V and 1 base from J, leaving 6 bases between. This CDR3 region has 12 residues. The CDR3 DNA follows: TGTGCCACCAGGAACAGCCAAGAGACCCAGTACTTC. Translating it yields CATRNSQETQYF.

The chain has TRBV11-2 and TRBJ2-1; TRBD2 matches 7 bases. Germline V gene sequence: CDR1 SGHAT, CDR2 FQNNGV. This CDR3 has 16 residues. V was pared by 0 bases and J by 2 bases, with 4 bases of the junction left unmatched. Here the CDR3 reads CASSLELAKAYNEQFF. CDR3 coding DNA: TGTGCCAGCAGCTTAGAACTAGCGAAAGCCTACAATGAGCAGTTCTTC.

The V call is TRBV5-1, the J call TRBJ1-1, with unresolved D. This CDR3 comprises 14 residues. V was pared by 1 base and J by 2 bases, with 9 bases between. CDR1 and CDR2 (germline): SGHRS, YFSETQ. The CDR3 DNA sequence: TGCGCCAGCAGCTTGACAGAGACTAACACTGAAGCTTTCTTT. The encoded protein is CASSLTETNTEAFF.

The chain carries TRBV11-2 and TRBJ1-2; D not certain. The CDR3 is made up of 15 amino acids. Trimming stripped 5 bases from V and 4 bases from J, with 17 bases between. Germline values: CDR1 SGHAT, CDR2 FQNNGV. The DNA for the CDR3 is TGTGCCAGCAGCCCATCCCCAGAGTTCTCCTATGGCTACACCTTC. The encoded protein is CASSPSPEFSYGYTF.

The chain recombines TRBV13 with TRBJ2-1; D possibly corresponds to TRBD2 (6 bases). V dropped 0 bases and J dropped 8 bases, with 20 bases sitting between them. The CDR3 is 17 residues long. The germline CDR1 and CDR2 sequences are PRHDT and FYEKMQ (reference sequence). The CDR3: CASSLGLRSSRDYEQFF. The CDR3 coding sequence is TGTGCCAGCAGCTTAGGCCTCCGGTCCTCAAGGGACTATGAGCAGTTCTTC.